The 32 T cell receptor beta chains listed next were all sequenced from one sample in a study of memory B cells and T cells in multiple sclerosis. CFSE-dim autoproliferating and CFSE-high non-proliferating T cells from unstimulated culture were sequenced separately. About 50 million CFSE-labeled PBMCs were cultured around seven days unstimulated, then replicate wells were pooled. These receptors lack a known antigen. The assay was immunoSEQ multiplex PCR, and TCRdb's table has in-frame clones only and misses some. The data contain tens of thousands of clones, roughly 83% of them singletons. The specimen was PBMCs from blood kept in culture. All receptors derive from a human donor with multiple sclerosis.

The rearrangement joins TRBV5-1 to TRBJ2-7, with 7 bases that match TRBD1. The germline V gene encodes CDR1 SGHRS and CDR2 YFSETQ. J gave up 3 bases and V 0 bases, and 3 bases lay outside the gene matches. The CDR3 consists of 14 residues. CDR3 sequence reads: CASSLGTGIYEQYF. The CDR3 DNA reads TGCGCCAGCAGCTTGGGGACAGGTATCTACGAGCAGTACTTC.

A few counts support this clone. This chain joins TRBV7-3 and TRBJ2-3; unclear D gene. V was shortened by 5 bases and J by 4 bases, with 13 bases between the two germline ends. The germline V gene encodes CDR1 SGHTA and CDR2 FQGTGA. The CDR3 loop spans 14 amino acids. The CDR3 protein is CASSPTPRPDTQYF. CDR3 coding DNA: TGTGCCAGCAGCCCAACCCCCCGTCCAGATACGCAGTATTTT.

J is TRBJ2-1 and V is TRBV11-2; no definite D call. Germline V lookup: CDR1 SGHAT, CDR2 FQNNGV. V was pared by 3 bases and J by 13 bases, with 13 bases between. This CDR3 comprises 12 residues. CDR3 amino acids: CASSFFSRIQFF. CDR3 sequence (DNA): TGTGCCAGCAGCTTTTTTTCGAGAATCCAGTTCTTC.

The chain is built from TRBV5-5 and TRBJ1-6, with D maybe TRBD1 (5 bases). CDR1 and CDR2 from the germline V gene are SGHKS and YYEKEE (reference sequence). V shed 0 bases and J shed 10 bases, with 17 bases lying between them. This CDR3 comprises 16 residues. CDR3 amino acids: CASSLGSAFEGSPLHF. The CDR3 DNA is TGTGCCAGCAGCTTGGGTTCAGCCTTCGAGGGGTCACCCCTCCACTTT.

The V gene is TRBV28, the J gene TRBJ2-1; 15 positions match TRBD2. Per germline, CDR1 MDHEN and CDR2 SYDVKM. The CDR3 loop spans 17 amino acids. The J segment lost 3 bases and the V segment lost 4 bases, leaving 4 bases of the junction unmatched. For the CDR3, the DNA is TGTGCCAGCAGTTCCGGGACTAGCGGGAGGAACTACAATGAGCAGTTCTTC. As protein: CASSSGTSGRNYNEQFF.

V is TRBV5-6 and J is TRBJ2-1, with D possibly being TRBD1 (5 bases). Looked up from germline, CDR1 is SGHDT and CDR2 is YYEEEE. This CDR3 has 17 amino acids. V gave up 1 base and J gave up 7 bases, with 21 bases separating them. For the CDR3, the DNA is TGTGCCAGCAGCTTGATCGACAGTCCGAAGTCCTCAAATGAGCAGTTCTTC. Its translation: CASSLIDSPKSSNEQFF.

The rearrangement links TRBV19 to TRBJ1-5; 8 nucleotides line up with TRBD1. Germline loops: CDR1 LNHDA, CDR2 SQIVND (reference sequence). The CDR3 is made up of 15 amino acids. Losses at the gene ends were 6 bases for V and 3 bases for J; bases not matched to a gene: 7. The CDR3 coding sequence is TGTGCCAGTAGCATACGACAGGGGAACAATCAGCCCCAGCATTTT. Translating gives CASSIRQGNNQPQHF.

The chain employs TRBV6-5 and TRBJ2-7; 15 bases line up with TRBD2. This CDR3 spans 15 amino acids. With 4 bases clipped from V and 4 bases from J, the junction kept 2 bases outside the gene matches. The V gene's germline CDR1 is MNHEY and CDR2 SVGAGI. CDR3 region: CASSSGLAGGYEQYF. The CDR3 bases are TGTGCCAGCAGTTCGGGACTAGCGGGAGGTTACGAGCAGTACTTC.

The J gene is TRBJ2-7, the V gene TRBV6-6; no definite D call. Germline V gene sequence: CDR1 MNHNY, CDR2 SVGAGI (reference sequence). CDR3 length equals 12 residues. The V and J ends lost 2 bases and 5 bases respectively, with 7 bases between them. The CDR3 sequence: CASSYAADEQYF. The CDR3 DNA is TGTGCCAGCAGTTACGCGGCCGACGAGCAGTACTTC.

The chain recombines TRBV19 with TRBJ2-3, with TRBD2 identical over 7 bases. The CDR3 runs 17 residues. V trimming: 3 bases; J trimming: 1 base; junction bases outside the gene matches: 10. Germline values: CDR1 LNHDA, CDR2 SQIVND (reference sequence). The CDR3 region has the DNA TGTGCCAGTAGTATTGGGAGGGGTTTGGTCGGCACAGATACGCAGTATTTT. Translated: CASSIGRGLVGTDTQYF.

This chain uses TRBV5-4 with TRBJ1-2; possible D gene TRBD1, 6 bases. Trimming removed 4 bases from V and 2 bases from J, with 9 bases in between. CDR1 is SGHNT, CDR2 YYREEE, per germline (reference sequence). The CDR3 contains 13 residues. The CDR3: CASSPDRNYGYTF. In DNA, the CDR3 is TGTGCCAGCAGCCCCGACAGGAACTATGGCTACACCTTC.

V gene TRBV5-6 combines with J gene TRBJ2-3; the match to TRBD2 covers 9 bases. The CDR3 totals 15 residues. V lost 0 bases, J lost 4 bases, and 3 bases stayed unmatched. CDR1 SGHDT and CDR2 YYEEEE come from the germline V gene. The CDR3 DNA is TGTGCCAGCAGCTTGGTGGCGGGAGGGCCAGATACGCAGTATTTT. The encoded protein is CASSLVAGGPDTQYF.

The rearrangement links TRBV4-1 to TRBJ1-5; D unclear. The CDR3 loop spans 15 amino acids. Trimming pared 3 bases from V and 6 bases from J, leaving 15 bases between. The germline V gene has CDR1 MGHRA and CDR2 YSYEKL. The CDR3 coding sequence is TGCGCCAGCAGCCACAGTCTCGGGCAATCTCAGCCCCAGCATTTT. It encodes CASSHSLGQSQPQHF.

This clone was seen just once. V and J are TRBV28 and TRBJ1-5; weak D call: TRBD1 (6 bases). Germline V lookup: CDR1 MDHEN, CDR2 SYDVKM. V was trimmed by 5 bases and J by 0 bases, leaving 14 bases between them. The length of the CDR3 is 16 residues. CDR3 sequence reads: CASSIHRDYSNQPQHF. The CDR3 DNA reads TGTGCCAGCAGTATACACAGGGATTATAGCAATCAGCCCCAGCATTTT. Combining the CDR3 with reference TRBV28 and TRBJ1-5 gives the whole variable domain DVKVTQSSRYLVKRTGEKVFLECVQDMDHENMFWYRQDPGLGLRLIYFSYDVKMKEKGDIPEGYSVSREKKERFSLILESASTNQTSMYLCASSIHRDYSNQPQHFGDGTRLSIL.

The chain combines TRBV28 with TRBJ2-7, with a tentative D call TRBD1 (6 bases). This CDR3 has 14 amino acids. Looked up from germline, CDR1 is MDHEN and CDR2 is SYDVKM. Trimming removed 5 bases at V and 0 bases at J, with 11 bases between. DNA for the CDR3: TGTGCCAGCAGTGGATTCAGGGGCTCCTACGAGCAGTACTTC. This sequence encodes CASSGFRGSYEQYF.

The chain joins TRBV28 to TRBJ2-7, with 7 bases aligning to TRBD1. Losses at the gene ends were 5 bases for V and 3 bases for J; bases not matched to a gene: 10. The germline V gene has CDR1 MDHEN and CDR2 SYDVKM. The CDR3 consists of 15 residues. The CDR3 loop is CASSPSSGTDYEQYF. CDR3 DNA sequence: TGTGCCAGCAGTCCCTCGTCCGGGACAGACTACGAGCAGTACTTC.

V and J are TRBV7-2 and TRBJ2-1; no clear D gene. The CDR3 contains 12 residues. Germline assignment: CDR1 SGHTA and CDR2 FQGNSA. V lost 3 bases and J lost 5, with 5 bases in between. For the CDR3, the DNA is TGTGCCAGCAGCTTCGTTAACAATGAGCAGTTCTTC. Protein product: CASSFVNNEQFF. The complete variable domain, with remaining parts taken from reference TRBV7-2 and TRBJ2-1, reads GAGVSQSPSNKVTEKGKDVELRCDPISGHTALYWYRQSLGQGLEFLIYFQGNSAPDKSGLPSDRFSAERTGGSVSTLTIQRTQQEDSAVYLCASSFVNNEQFFGPGTRLTVL.

The chain employs TRBV6-1 and TRBJ2-7, with TRBD1 matching over 7 bases. Germline V CDR1 and CDR2: MNHNS, SASEGT. This CDR3 is built from 15 residues. With V trimmed by 6 bases and J by 1 base, 9 bases remained unmatched. The CDR3 loop reads CASSSRQGPSYEQYF. DNA of the CDR3: TGTGCCAGCAGCTCGAGACAGGGACCTTCCTACGAGCAGTACTTC.

The V call is TRBV18, the J call TRBJ1-5, with TRBD1 matching 9 bases. V was pared by 3 bases and J by 6 bases, with 6 bases of the junction left unmatched. The length of the CDR3 is 15 residues. Per the germline V gene, CDR1 is KGHSH and CDR2 is LQKENI. CDR3 sequence: CASSPGTGLGQPQHF. CDR3 DNA sequence: TGTGCCAGCTCACCGGGGACAGGGCTAGGTCAGCCCCAGCATTTT.

The chain is built from TRBV4-1 and TRBJ1-4; 8 nucleotides agree with TRBD1. CDR1 is MGHRA, CDR2 YSYEKL, per germline. There are 17 residues in the CDR3. Unmatched junction bases numbered 7, after V lost 1 base and J lost 3 bases. The chain's CDR3 is CASSQGQGFVANEKLFF. The DNA for the CDR3 is TGCGCCAGCAGCCAAGGACAGGGGTTTGTAGCTAATGAAAAACTGTTTTTT.

As DNA, the CDR3 is TGTGCCAGCAGCGGGGTCGCCCCCGAGCAGTACTTC. It yields the protein CASSGVAPEQYF. The gene calls are TRBV9 and TRBJ2-7; D is ambiguous. In germline, CDR1 is SGDLS, CDR2 YYNGEE. Trimming shortened V by 3 bases and J by 6 bases, and 10 bases separated the two germline ends. There are 12 residues in the CDR3.

This chain uses TRBV5-4 with TRBJ1-2, with no clear D. In germline, CDR1 is SGHNT, CDR2 YYREEE (reference sequence). V gave up 0 bases and J gave up 8 bases, with 14 bases separating them. This CDR3 spans 14 amino acids. CDR3 in amino acids: CASSLEGGRQGYTF. CDR3 bases: TGTGCCAGCAGCTTGGAAGGCGGGAGGCAGGGCTACACCTTC.

In this sample, this clone turned up once. The V gene is TRBV7-9, the J gene TRBJ1-5, with 11 bases aligning to TRBD1. This CDR3 spans 15 amino acids. Losses at the gene ends were 5 bases for V and 7 bases for J; bases not matched to a gene: 7. Germline assignment: CDR1 SEHNR and CDR2 FQNEAQ (reference sequence). The CDR3 reads CASSPGQGAGQPQHF. The CDR3 nucleotides are TGTGCCAGCAGCCCTGGACAGGGGGCGGGACAGCCCCAGCATTTT.

This clone was counted between two and nine times. The V gene is TRBV10-3, the J gene TRBJ1-2; D is undetermined. Trimming took off 0 bases at V and 2 bases at J, with 16 bases between the two ends. Germline V CDR1 and CDR2: ENHRY, SYGVKD. The CDR3 length is 17 residues. The CDR3 sequence is CAISESKLDLTNYGYTF. CDR3 in DNA: TGTGCCATCAGTGAGTCAAAGCTCGATCTCACCAACTATGGCTACACCTTC.

The chain is built from TRBV6-6 and TRBJ2-2; TRBD2 matches 8 bases. Germline V gene lookup returns CDR1 MNHNY and CDR2 SVGAGI (reference sequence). This CDR3 has 16 amino acids. V lost 2 bases to trimming and J lost 4 bases; unmatched junction nucleotides: 6. The CDR3 is CASSYGLAGITGELFF. DNA of the CDR3: TGTGCCAGCAGTTACGGACTAGCCGGGATCACCGGGGAGCTGTTTTTT.

V is TRBV9 and J is TRBJ2-1; D tentatively fits TRBD1 or TRBD2 (6 bases each). The CDR3 sequence is 13 residues long. Trimming pared 0 bases from V and 9 bases from J, leaving 10 bases between. The germline CDR1 and CDR2 sequences are SGDLS and YYNGEE. The DNA for the CDR3 is TGTGCCAGCAGCGTAGGGGGGGCGCGTGAGCAGTTCTTC. It encodes CASSVGGAREQFF.

This sequence joins TRBV27 and TRBJ2-1; 11 bases align to TRBD2. From germline, CDR1 is MNHEY and CDR2 SMNVEV (reference sequence). V shed 3 bases and J 0 bases; nucleotides not matched to a gene: 7. The CDR3 is made up of 18 amino acids. The CDR3 here is CASSLSSGGTSSYNEQFF. In DNA form, the CDR3 reads TGTGCCAGCAGTTTGTCTAGCGGGGGGACTAGCTCCTACAATGAGCAGTTCTTC.

A single count supports this clone. The chain links TRBV6-5 to TRBJ2-2, with D unclear. CDR1 and CDR2 (germline): MNHEY, SVGAGI. Trimming pared 4 bases from V and 5 bases from J, leaving 5 bases between. CDR3 length equals 12 residues. CDR3 bases: TGTGCCAGCAGTTCCGTAACCGGGGAGCTGTTTTTT. Its translation: CASSSVTGELFF.

V usage is TRBV2 and J usage is TRBJ1-5, with 8 positions matching TRBD1. The germline V gene encodes CDR1 SNHLY and CDR2 FYNNEI. The CDR3 runs to 15 residues. The V gene end was trimmed by 4 bases and the J gene end by 1 base; junction bases not matched to a gene: 3. The CDR3, as DNA: TGTGCCAGCAGTGCGGACAGGGTCAGCAATCAGCCCCAGCATTTT. This encodes CASSADRVSNQPQHF.

This clone was found a few times. The chain uses TRBV14 and TRBJ1-3, with no clear D. The V gene's germline CDR1 is SGHDN and CDR2 FVKESK. There are 15 residues in the CDR3. V was pared by 1 base and J by 4 bases, with 11 bases between. The CDR3 DNA sequence: TGTGCCAGCAGCCAAGTACAGTTGTCCGGAAACACCATATATTTT. Translating gives CASSQVQLSGNTIYF.

The V call is TRBV28, the J call TRBJ1-4, with D maybe TRBD1 (5 bases). Germline V gene sequence: CDR1 MDHEN, CDR2 SYDVKM. The length of the CDR3 is 15 residues. V was trimmed by 6 bases and J by 7 bases, leaving 18 bases between them. DNA for the CDR3: TGTGCCAGCAGCCAAAATACCGGGGCCGGTGAAAAACTGTTTTTT. It yields the protein CASSQNTGAGEKLFF.

The chain links TRBV18 to TRBJ2-5, with a weak D call TRBD2 (7 bases). With 0 bases removed from V and 4 bases from J, the gap between germline ends came to 12 bases. The germline CDR1 and CDR2 sequences are KGHSH and LQKENI. The CDR3 is 15 residues long. The CDR3 region has the DNA TGTGCCAGCTCACCACCCAGGGGAGGGGGAGAGACCCAGTACTTC. This codes for CASSPPRGGGETQYF.